This TCR beta chain was identified during a study of cytomegalovirus exposure and HLA in healthy donors. Turning to the study itself: Approximately 85 million unique TCRs from HLA-typed donors made up an early data release.

V gave up 3 bases and J gave up 3 bases; unmatched junction bases: 5. Germline loops: CDR1 WNHNN, CDR2 SYGVQD (reference sequence). The CDR3 loop spans 15 amino acids. Researchers ran the PCR with 60 Vbeta and 13 Jbeta primers. TCRdb's copy holds only in-frame clones and misses some; the assay was immunoSEQ multiplex PCR. This table holds some 200,000 clones, 75% to 90% found once. The TCR comes from a man aged 35 to 55 in good health and CMV-seropositive. The chain recombines TRBV10-1 with TRBJ2-7, with TRBD2 matching 10 bases. The sample consisted of PBMCs. CDR3 bases: TGCGCCAGCAGTGAAGGACTAGCGGTCGGCTACGAGCAGTACTTC. Its protein product is CASSEGLAVGYEQYF.